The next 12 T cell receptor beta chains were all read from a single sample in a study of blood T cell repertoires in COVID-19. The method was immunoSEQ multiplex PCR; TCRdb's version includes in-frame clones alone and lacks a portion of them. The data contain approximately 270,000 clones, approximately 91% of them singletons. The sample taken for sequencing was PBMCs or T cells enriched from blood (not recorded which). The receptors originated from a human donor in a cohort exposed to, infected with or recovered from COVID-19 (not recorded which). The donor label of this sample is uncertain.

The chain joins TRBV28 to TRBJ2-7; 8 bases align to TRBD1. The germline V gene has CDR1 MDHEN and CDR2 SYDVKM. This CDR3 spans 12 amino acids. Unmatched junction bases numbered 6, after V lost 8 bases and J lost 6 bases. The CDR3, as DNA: TGTGCCAGCGACAGGGGACGTCGCGAGCAGTACTTC. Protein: CASDRGRREQYF.

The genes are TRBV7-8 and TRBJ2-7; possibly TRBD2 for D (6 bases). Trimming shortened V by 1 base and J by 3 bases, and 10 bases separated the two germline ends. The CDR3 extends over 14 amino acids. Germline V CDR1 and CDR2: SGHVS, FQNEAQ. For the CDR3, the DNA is TGTGCCAGCAGCTTAGTAGGACTATTCTACGAGCAGTACTTC. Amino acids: CASSLVGLFYEQYF.

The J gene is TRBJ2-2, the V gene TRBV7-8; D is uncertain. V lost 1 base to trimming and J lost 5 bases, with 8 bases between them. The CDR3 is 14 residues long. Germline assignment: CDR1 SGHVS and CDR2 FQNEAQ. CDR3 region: CASSLEVRTGELFF. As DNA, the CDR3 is TGTGCCAGCAGCTTAGAGGTCAGGACCGGGGAGCTGTTTTTT.

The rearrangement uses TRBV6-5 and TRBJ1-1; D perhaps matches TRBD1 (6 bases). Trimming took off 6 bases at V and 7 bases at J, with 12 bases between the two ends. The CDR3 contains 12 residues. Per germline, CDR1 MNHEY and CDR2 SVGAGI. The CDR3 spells CASSRGSGEAFF. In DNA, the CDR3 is TGTGCCAGCAGCAGGGGTTCGGGTGAAGCTTTCTTT.

CDR3 coding DNA: TGTGCCAGCAGTTTACTAGAGGGTTCTAATGAGCAGTTCTTC. This sequence encodes CASSLLEGSNEQFF. The chain is built from TRBV27 and TRBJ2-1, with D perhaps TRBD2 (5 bases). CDR3 size: 14 residues. Germline V lookup: CDR1 MNHEY, CDR2 SMNVEV (reference sequence). V was trimmed by 2 bases and J by 7 bases, leaving 12 bases between them.

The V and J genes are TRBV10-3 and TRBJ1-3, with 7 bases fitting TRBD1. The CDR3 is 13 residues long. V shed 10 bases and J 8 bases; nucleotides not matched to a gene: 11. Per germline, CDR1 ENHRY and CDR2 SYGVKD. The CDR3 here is CATSHFQGDTIYF. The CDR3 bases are TGTGCCACCTCTCATTTCCAGGGGGACACCATATATTTT.

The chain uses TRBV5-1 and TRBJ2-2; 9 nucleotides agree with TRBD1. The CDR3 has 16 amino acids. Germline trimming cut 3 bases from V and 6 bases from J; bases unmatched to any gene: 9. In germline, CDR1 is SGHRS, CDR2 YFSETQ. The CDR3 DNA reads TGCGCCAGCAGCTCTTTGGGGACAGGGTGGTCCGGGGAGCTGTTTTTT. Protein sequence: CASSSLGTGWSGELFF.

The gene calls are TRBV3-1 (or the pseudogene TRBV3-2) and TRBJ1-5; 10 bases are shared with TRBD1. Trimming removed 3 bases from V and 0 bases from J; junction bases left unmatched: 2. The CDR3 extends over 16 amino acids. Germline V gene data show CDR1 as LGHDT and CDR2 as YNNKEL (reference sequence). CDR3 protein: CASSHGQGDSNQPQHF. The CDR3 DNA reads TGTGCCAGCAGCCACGGACAGGGGGATAGCAATCAGCCCCAGCATTTT.

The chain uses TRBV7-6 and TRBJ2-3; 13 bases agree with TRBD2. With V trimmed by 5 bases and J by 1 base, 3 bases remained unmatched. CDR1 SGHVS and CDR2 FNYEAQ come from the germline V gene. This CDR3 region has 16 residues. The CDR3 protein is CASSKGLAGGTDTQYF. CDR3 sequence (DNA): TGTGCCAGCAGCAAAGGACTAGCGGGGGGCACAGATACGCAGTATTTT.

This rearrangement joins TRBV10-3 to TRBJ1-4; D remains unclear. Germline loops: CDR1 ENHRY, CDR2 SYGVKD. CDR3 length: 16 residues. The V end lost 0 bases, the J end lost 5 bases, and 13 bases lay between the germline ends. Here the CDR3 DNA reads TGTGCCATCAGTGAGTCGAGGACTGAACTGAATGAAAAACTGTTTTTT. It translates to CAISESRTELNEKLFF.

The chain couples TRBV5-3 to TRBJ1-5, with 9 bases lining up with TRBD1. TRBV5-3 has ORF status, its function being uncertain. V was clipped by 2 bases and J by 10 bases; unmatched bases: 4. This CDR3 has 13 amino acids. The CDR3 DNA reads TGTGCCAGAAGCTTAAATACAGGGGGCCCCCAGCATTTT. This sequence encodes CARSLNTGGPQHF.

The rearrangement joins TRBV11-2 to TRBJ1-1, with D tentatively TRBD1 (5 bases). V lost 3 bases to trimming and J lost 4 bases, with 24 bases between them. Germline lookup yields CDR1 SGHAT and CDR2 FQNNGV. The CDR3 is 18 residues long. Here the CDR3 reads CASSFMAAARGISTEAFF. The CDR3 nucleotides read TGTGCCAGCAGCTTTATGGCGGCAGCAAGGGGAATCAGCACTGAAGCTTTCTTT.